This TCR beta chain was recovered during a study of cytomegalovirus exposure and HLA in healthy donors (dated by TCRdb to about 2017). Looking at the study overall: A later analysis indicated that the 120 validation repertoires were generated on the platform also employed for the 700 or so repertoires of the first cohort. The aim of the study was to test whether cataloging public T cell receptors could identify signatures of past pathogen exposure. Along with the roughly 670-subject first cohort, a separate validation cohort of more than 90 different subjects was used. High-throughput TCR immunosequencing, statistical association of individual TCRs with disease status, and machine learning were combined to predict cytomegalovirus infection status. Points the paper makes about the study in general: In a later analysis, TCRs clustered in the first cohort were found to also tend to co-occur in the approximately 120 validation repertoires, with approximately 95% of cluster scores above 0. Most TCR sequences were seen in very few donors, while some public TCRs were found in many individuals. According to the authors, the approach could potentially be generalized to other disease states and immunological phenotypes. The study listed approximately 150 TCR beta chains as associated with cytomegalovirus. In both the original and validation cohorts, the classifier was reported to diagnose cytomegalovirus status with high specificity and sensitivity. A later analysis lacked HLA typing for the validation cohort, so it scored co-occurrence in that cohort across all 120 or so repertoires. In vitro tests confirmed that a few of the cytomegalovirus-associated TCR beta chains recognize cytomegalovirus antigens.

The method was the immunoSEQ multiplex PCR assay. In the source study's methods: To diagnose cytomegalovirus status from the catalog of TCR beta chain sequences, a statistical classification framework was built. TCRdb took this table from immuneACCESS and kept in-frame rearrangements with V and J called. Such tables lack part of the clones; where checked against another copy, unresolved V genes explain under half of the gap, and the rest is unexplained. The DNA was the basis for D and trimming; V, J and clone size are from that table. The sample profile shows 200,000 to 250,000 clones; around nine tenths of them were found once. The ten biggest clones cover around 1% of the sample. Separate from the approximately 730-subject first cohort, the validation cohort of 95 to 150 subjects was the group to which the donors belonged. V was cut back by 4 bases and J by 3 bases, leaving a gap of 13 bases between them. Its CDR3 holds 14 amino acids, cysteine through phenylalanine. Kept here is only the CDR3 DNA, which spans 42 bases and is read in frame from base 1. The germline V gene yields SGHRS for CDR1 and YFSETQ for CDR2.

As for this clone: What this receptor recognizes is not known. No quality values exist for individual bases; no much larger clone is one base distant.

The sequenced sample consisted of PBMCs. This chain is built from TRBV5-1 and TRBJ1-1, with no confidently assigned D gene. This sequence was found in a woman aged 18 to 35 in good health and CMV-seronegative. The CDR3 reads as follows: CASSPGIAYTEAFF. The DNA sequence is as follows: TGCGCCAGCAGCCCCGGTATAGCGTACACTGAAGCTTTCTTT. The CDR3 plus the reference TRBV5-1 and TRBJ1-1 genes for the other parts give the full variable domain: KAGVTQTPRYLIKTRGQQVTLSCSPISGHRSVSWYQQTPGQGLQFLFEYFSETQRNKGNFPGRFSGRQFSNSRSEMNVSTLELGDSALYLCASSPGIAYTEAFFGQGTRLTVV.